These 27 T cell receptor beta chains were all obtained from the same sample, sequenced in a study of T-cell memory formation after mild COVID-19. TCRdb reprocessed the 5' RACE reads via MiXCR and lists one record per CDR3 protein. Altogether 200,000 to 250,000 distinct CDR3 sequences are present, roughly a tenth being singletons, with the ten largest covering roughly 3%. The sequencing sample was made of PBMCs or a T cell subset sorted from them (not recorded which). The receptors were gathered from a man between 18 and 29 years old who had mild COVID-19 (a few samples of this study predate the infection). Cell type and time point are not known.

The sample holds one count of this clonotype. This sequence joins TRBV10-3 and TRBJ2-5, with D maybe TRBD2 (5 bases). The length of the CDR3 is 15 residues. The germline V gene encodes CDR1 ENHRY and CDR2 SYGVKD. The germline V and J ends were trimmed by 4 bases and 2 bases, with 14 bases remaining between them. In DNA, the CDR3 is TGTGCCATCAGTGGGGCGGGCCTCGGACAAGAGACCCAGTACTTC. Protein: CAISGAGLGQETQYF.

The J gene is TRBJ1-6, the V gene TRBV12-3 or TRBV12-4; D perhaps matches TRBD1 (5 bases). CDR3 length: 13 residues. The ends were cut back, 7 bases at V and 4 bases at J, with 8 bases in the middle. The DNA of the CDR3 is TGTGCCAGCAACCGGGGGTATAATTCACCCCTCCACTTT. Its protein product is CASNRGYNSPLHF.

This chain connects TRBV7-2 to TRBJ2-1, with a possible D match to TRBD1 (6 bases). This CDR3 has 16 residues. Trimming pared 3 bases from V and 4 bases from J, leaving 16 bases between. Germline CDR1 is SGHTA and CDR2 is FQGNSA. The CDR3, as DNA: TGTGCCAGCAGCTTCTCGTCACAGGGATCTTACAATGAGCAGTTCTTC. It codes for CASSFSSQGSYNEQFF.

This chain connects TRBV20-1 to TRBJ1-5; 7 bases map to TRBD1. From germline, CDR1 is DFQATT and CDR2 SNEGSKA (reference sequence). V gave up 4 bases and J gave up 4 bases; unmatched junction bases: 1. The CDR3 runs to 12 residues. CDR3 residues: CSATTGNQPQHF. Written as DNA, the CDR3 is TGCAGTGCTACGACAGGGAATCAGCCCCAGCATTTT.

This chain connects TRBV20-1 to TRBJ2-5; the match to TRBD1 covers 10 bases. V lost 3 bases, J lost 5 bases, and 9 bases stayed unmatched. Per germline, CDR1 DFQATT and CDR2 SNEGSKA (reference sequence). The CDR3 spans 15 residues. This CDR3 reads CSARIWDRGWETQYF. CDR3 bases: TGCAGTGCTAGGATCTGGGACAGGGGTTGGGAGACCCAGTACTTC.

This clonotype was seen a handful of times. The CDR3, as DNA: TGTGCCAGCAACCGGGGTGATGGAAACACCATATATTTT. It encodes CASNRGDGNTIYF. This chain connects TRBV28 to TRBJ1-3; D is unclear. This CDR3 has 13 amino acids. Trimming removed 7 bases at V and 3 bases at J, with 10 bases between. From germline, CDR1 is MDHEN and CDR2 SYDVKM. The complete variable domain, with remaining parts taken from reference TRBV28 and TRBJ1-3, reads DVKVTQSSRYLVKRTGEKVFLECVQDMDHENMFWYRQDPGLGLRLIYFSYDVKMKEKGDIPEGYSVSREKKERFSLILESASTNQTSMYLCASNRGDGNTIYFGEGSWLTVV.

This clonotype occurred a few times. The chain recombines TRBV27 with TRBJ1-2; tentative D call: TRBD1 (5 bases). Germline V gene sequence: CDR1 MNHEY, CDR2 SMNVEV (reference sequence). This CDR3 has 13 residues. V shed 2 bases and J shed 8 bases, with 12 bases lying between them. In DNA form, the CDR3 reads TGTGCCAGCAGTTTAAGCCCGGGGCTGGGCTACACCTTC. As protein: CASSLSPGLGYTF.

This clonotype was detected only a few times. DNA for the CDR3: TGCGCCAGCAGCTCCGGAAGCCGCGCCGGGGAGCTGTTTTTT. It codes for CASSSGSRAGELFF. The chain employs TRBV5-1 and TRBJ2-2; unclear D gene. CDR3 length: 14 amino acids. Between the trimmed V and J ends, which lost 3 bases and 6 bases, there was a span of 12 bases. From germline, CDR1 is SGHRS and CDR2 YFSETQ.

This clonotype has a handful of counts. The chain combines TRBV12-3 or TRBV12-4 with TRBJ2-4, with D possibly TRBD1 on 6 matching bases. The V end lost 4 bases, the J end lost 3 bases, and 10 bases lay between the germline ends. CDR3 length equals 14 residues. CDR3 sequence: CASSWTAFKNIQYF. CDR3 sequence (DNA): TGTGCCAGCAGTTGGACAGCTTTCAAAAACATTCAGTACTTC.

This chain uses TRBV3-1 with TRBJ1-1, with D possibly TRBD1 on 5 matching bases. V was clipped by 3 bases and J by 6 bases, with 17 bases between them. The V gene's germline CDR1 is LGHDT and CDR2 YNNKEL (reference sequence). The CDR3 totals 15 residues. The DNA for the CDR3 is TGTGCCAGCAGCCAGGTATATGGGGCGCGCGCTGAAGCTTTCTTT. As protein: CASSQVYGARAEAFF.

This clonotype has just a few counts. The chain carries TRBV24-1 and TRBJ2-1; D possibly uses TRBD1 or TRBD2 (6 bases each). Germline-derived CDR1 and CDR2 are KGHDR and SFDVKD. V lost 9 bases to trimming and J lost 2 bases, with 10 bases between them. The CDR3 covers 13 residues. The chain's CDR3 is CATGGGPYNEQFF. The CDR3 DNA is TGTGCCACCGGAGGGGGGCCCTACAATGAGCAGTTCTTC.

The genes are TRBV5-5 and TRBJ2-3; 9 bases fit TRBD2. Trimming cost V 2 bases and J 2 bases; bases outside gene matches: 6. In germline, CDR1 is SGHKS, CDR2 YYEKEE (reference sequence). CDR3 length equals 16 residues. The CDR3 here is CASSFSGGWNTDTQYF. As DNA, the CDR3 is TGTGCCAGCAGCTTTAGCGGGGGATGGAACACAGATACGCAGTATTTT.

This clonotype was recorded a few times. CDR3 residues: CASSLEGSLGSGANVLTF. In DNA, the CDR3 is TGCGCCAGCAGCTTGGAAGGATCGCTGGGCTCTGGGGCCAACGTCCTGACTTTC. This sequence joins TRBV5-1 and TRBJ2-6; no firm D call. V lost 0 bases, J lost 0 bases, and 13 bases lay in between. Germline assignment: CDR1 SGHRS and CDR2 YFSETQ. The CDR3 has 18 amino acids.

This clonotype was detected a few times. V gene TRBV20-1 combines with J gene TRBJ2-4, with a weak D call TRBD2 (5 bases). V lost 0 bases to trimming and J lost 4 bases, with 7 bases between them. Per the germline V gene, CDR1 is DFQATT and CDR2 is SNEGSKA (reference sequence). The CDR3 extends over 13 amino acids. The CDR3 sequence: CSARDGSKNIQYF. For the CDR3, the DNA is TGCAGTGCTAGAGATGGGAGTAAAAACATTCAGTACTTC.

At least ten counts were recorded for this clonotype. This chain's CDR3 is CASKDPRISGANVLTF. The DNA for the CDR3 is TGCGCCAGCAAAGACCCAAGAATCTCTGGGGCCAACGTCCTGACTTTC. V usage is TRBV5-1 and J usage is TRBJ2-6; the D is unclear. This CDR3 spans 16 amino acids. With 6 bases removed from V and 0 bases from J, the gap between germline ends came to 13 bases. The V gene's germline CDR1 is SGHRS and CDR2 YFSETQ.

This clonotype was counted many times. The chain combines TRBV7-2 with TRBJ2-3; possibly TRBD1 for D (6 bases). Trimming cost V 3 bases and J 3 bases, with 13 bases left between them. In germline, CDR1 is SGHTA, CDR2 FQGNSA. The CDR3 consists of 15 residues. The CDR3 region has the DNA TGTGCCAGCAGCTTCGTGGGGGCCGGAACAGATACGCAGTATTTT. Amino acids: CASSFVGAGTDTQYF.

This clonotype was observed a handful of times. The chain carries TRBV4-3 and TRBJ2-5, with D perhaps matching TRBD1 or TRBD2 (5 bases each). Trimming removed 1 base from V and 5 bases from J, with 14 bases in between. The germline gives CDR1 LGHNA, CDR2 YSLEER. This CDR3 has 15 residues. DNA of the CDR3: TGCGCCAGCAGCCAAGTAGCCGGGGCGGGCGAGACCCAGTACTTC. It encodes CASSQVAGAGETQYF.

The chain has TRBV20-1 and TRBJ1-4; D gene uncertain. CDR1 and CDR2 from the germline V gene are DFQATT and SNEGSKA (reference sequence). The CDR3 has 14 residues. Trimming pared 2 bases from V and 6 bases from J, leaving 13 bases between. The CDR3 reads CSARRPGMYEKLFF. The CDR3, as DNA: TGCAGTGCTAGACGGCCGGGGATGTATGAAAAACTGTTTTTT.

This clonotype was counted between two and nine times. The CDR3: CASRKKTGGNTEAFF. CDR3 in DNA: TGTGCCAGCAGGAAGAAGACAGGAGGGAACACTGAAGCTTTCTTT. The chain carries TRBV3-1 and TRBJ1-1, with D tentatively TRBD1 (6 bases). CDR3 length: 15 amino acids. Germline V gene lookup returns CDR1 LGHDT and CDR2 YNNKEL (reference sequence). Trimming pared 6 bases from V and 1 base from J, leaving 15 bases between.

The gene calls are TRBV5-6 and TRBJ2-2; 9 bases are a match to TRBD2. CDR3 length: 16 amino acids. J lost 5 bases, V lost 4 bases, and 9 bases had no gene match. Germline V gives CDR1 SGHDT, CDR2 YYEEEE. This CDR3 reads CASSRITSGPTGELFF. The CDR3 DNA sequence: TGTGCCAGCAGCCGGATTACTAGCGGGCCTACCGGGGAGCTGTTTTTT.

This clonotype was counted ten times or more. Written as DNA, the CDR3 is TGTGCCAGCAGCGCCCGCACAGATACGCAGTATTTT. Its translation is CASSARTDTQYF. The rearrangement links TRBV9 to TRBJ2-3, with D unresolved. The CDR3 has 12 amino acids. Germline V gene sequence: CDR1 SGDLS, CDR2 YYNGEE. Trimming shortened V by 3 bases and J by 1 base, and 3 bases separated the two germline ends.

This clonotype was recorded many times. The genes are TRBV4-2 and TRBJ1-2; D may be TRBD1 (5 bases). V lost 0 bases and J 6 bases, leaving 11 bases between the germline ends. The CDR3 length is 14 residues. Per the germline V gene, CDR1 is LGHNA and CDR2 is YNFKEQ. The CDR3 sequence is CASSQDWGRNGYTF. The CDR3 DNA reads TGTGCCAGCAGCCAAGATTGGGGGAGAAATGGCTACACCTTC.

This chain uses TRBV20-1 with TRBJ1-2, with D uncertain. This CDR3 is 16 amino acids long. Between the trimmed V and J ends, which lost 0 bases and 0 bases, there was a span of 14 bases. Germline V gene sequence: CDR1 DFQATT, CDR2 SNEGSKA (reference sequence). The CDR3 protein is CSARDARTATNYGYTF. CDR3 nucleotides: TGCAGTGCTAGAGACGCCAGAACAGCCACTAACTATGGCTACACCTTC.

This chain links TRBV29-1 with TRBJ2-3; TRBD2 might be the D (7 bases). Trimming shortened V by 0 bases and J by 13 bases, and 11 bases separated the two germline ends. Germline CDR1 and CDR2: SQVTM and ANQGSEA. CDR3 length equals 11 residues. The CDR3: CSVEDGGPKYF. The CDR3 region has the DNA TGCAGCGTTGAAGACGGGGGGCCCAAGTATTTT.

The chain has TRBV3-1 and TRBJ1-5; D unclear. This CDR3 has 14 amino acids. Per germline, CDR1 LGHDT and CDR2 YNNKEL (reference sequence). The V end was cut by 1 base, the J end by 0 bases, with 4 bases between. The CDR3: CASSQGTSNQPQHF. The CDR3 DNA reads TGTGCCAGCAGCCAAGGTACTAGCAATCAGCCCCAGCATTTT.

This clonotype was seen more than once but under ten times. V usage is TRBV5-6 and J usage is TRBJ2-5; the D is unclear. The CDR3 loop spans 15 amino acids. Per germline, CDR1 SGHDT and CDR2 YYEEEE. V was clipped by 1 base and J by 5 bases, with 15 bases between them. The CDR3 sequence is CASSLKVGYGETQYF. The CDR3, as DNA: TGTGCCAGCAGCTTGAAGGTGGGGTACGGGGAGACCCAGTACTTC.

At least ten counts were recorded for this clonotype. The chain links TRBV11-2 to TRBJ2-5, with TRBD1 matching over 7 bases. CDR3 length: 14 residues. Trimming removed 5 bases from V and 1 base from J; junction bases left unmatched: 4. Germline-derived CDR1 and CDR2 are SGHAT and FQNNGV. In nucleotides, the CDR3 is TGTGCCAGCAGCCCAGGGGGTACCCAAGAGACCCAGTACTTC. Its protein product is CASSPGGTQETQYF.